This paragraph reports one TCR beta chain. Its matching antigen is unknown. The assay was immunoSEQ multiplex PCR, and TCRdb's table has in-frame clones only and misses some. The profile shows some 200,000 clones, around three quarters of them singletons. The CDR3 extends over 18 amino acids. Germline values: CDR1 SGHAT, CDR2 FQNNGV. Between the trimmed V and J ends, which lost 7 bases and 5 bases, there was a span of 26 bases. The data were taken from a study of cytotoxic CD8 clonotypes in ibrutinib-treated CLL. Study results and limitations: On treatment, the uncommon public clonotypes contracted or remained stable.

The TCR sequence derives from a human donor with chronic lymphocytic leukemia. The material was PBMCs, obtained after 24 months of ibrutinib treatment. The chain is built from TRBV11-2 and TRBJ2-2; the D is unclear. The CDR3 is CASTPEGGRAFPTGELFF. CDR3 DNA: TGTGCCAGCACCCCAGAAGGCGGACGAGCCTTTCCGACCGGGGAGCTGTTTTTT.